One sample yielded the 26 T cell receptor beta chains listed below, sequenced in a study of shared clonotypes between healthy human individuals. Here immunoSEQ multiplex PCR was the method, and the copy in TCRdb shows in-frame clones only, minus some. The sample lists around 1.9 million clones; approximately 92% were seen once. CD45RO-negative, CCR7-selected cells formed the naive CD8 fraction, which excluded terminally differentiated effector memory CD45RA+ cells. The sequencing sample was made of naive CD8+ T cells from PBMCs. These receptor sequences come from a young man in good health. Some clones in this sample may be carry-over from other donors' samples.

This chain connects TRBV29-1 to TRBJ2-7, with 7 bases identical to TRBD2. After removal of 7 bases from V and 4 bases from J, the junction contained 10 bases not matched to a gene. This CDR3 contains 13 residues. CDR1 is SQVTM, CDR2 ANQGSEA, per germline. Written as DNA, the CDR3 is TGCAGCGCTCTCGTTGGGAGGGCTTACGAGCAGTACTTC. Translation gives CSALVGRAYEQYF.

The chain combines TRBV7-9 with TRBJ2-4, with 8 bases matching TRBD1. The CDR3 length is 14 residues. V lost 4 bases and J lost 8; bases outside the gene matches: 7. CDR1 SEHNR and CDR2 FQNEAQ come from the germline V gene (reference sequence). DNA of the CDR3: TGTGCCAGCAGCTCACCCGGACAGGGAGACATTCAGTACTTC. This sequence encodes CASSSPGQGDIQYF.

The J gene is TRBJ2-3, the V gene TRBV29-1; 12 bases match TRBD1. Unmatched junction bases numbered 5, after V lost 7 bases and J lost 3 bases. The length of the CDR3 is 14 residues. The germline V gene encodes CDR1 SQVTM and CDR2 ANQGSEA. The CDR3 reads CSARDRGRTDTQYF. CDR3 nucleotide sequence: TGCAGCGCCCGGGACAGGGGGCGGACAGATACGCAGTATTTT.

The rearrangement links TRBV9 to TRBJ2-6, with a tentative D call TRBD2 (5 bases). The V end lost 3 bases, the J end lost 6 bases, and 16 bases lay between the germline ends. CDR1 and CDR2 (germline): SGDLS, YYNGEE. This CDR3 is built from 16 residues. CDR3 DNA: TGTGCCAGCAGCGACACCCGGGAATCTCAGGCCAACGTCCTGACTTTC. Residues: CASSDTRESQANVLTF.

Only a few counts were recorded for this clone. V gene TRBV7-7 combines with J gene TRBJ2-1; D not resolved. Germline V gene lookup returns CDR1 SSHAT and CDR2 FNYEAQ (reference sequence). V shed 3 bases and J shed 5 bases, with 11 bases lying between them. The CDR3 consists of 14 residues. The DNA of the CDR3 is TGTGCCAGCAGCTTCCCTCCACGGCACAATGAGCAGTTCTTC. It yields the protein CASSFPPRHNEQFF.

The rearrangement links TRBV9 to TRBJ1-1, with D perhaps matching TRBD1 (5 bases). Germline V lookup: CDR1 SGDLS, CDR2 YYNGEE. V was cut by 3 bases and J by 3 bases, with 12 bases left in between. The CDR3 is 14 residues long. DNA for the CDR3: TGTGCCAGCAGCGCCCGACAGTCCTACACTGAAGCTTTCTTT. It yields the protein CASSARQSYTEAFF.

The chain couples TRBV9 to TRBJ2-1, with TRBD1 matching 9 bases. Germline assignment: CDR1 SGDLS and CDR2 YYNGEE. Trimming removed 3 bases from V and 7 bases from J; junction bases left unmatched: 11. This CDR3 comprises 16 residues. CDR3 sequence: CASSARAGTGMNEQFF. In DNA, the CDR3 is TGTGCCAGCAGCGCTAGAGCGGGGACAGGGATGAATGAGCAGTTCTTC.

This rearrangement joins TRBV9 to TRBJ2-1; the D gene could be TRBD1 or TRBD2 (5 bases each). Germline V lookup: CDR1 SGDLS, CDR2 YYNGEE. There are 13 residues in the CDR3. Trimming left V 2 bases short and J 8 bases short, with 11 bases between. The CDR3 sequence: CASSVRDLYEQFF. CDR3 sequence (DNA): TGTGCCAGCAGCGTCAGGGACCTCTATGAGCAGTTCTTC.

The chain couples TRBV23-1 to TRBJ2-7; D remains unclear. TRBV23-1 is reported as an ORF; its role is uncertain. This CDR3 contains 14 residues. The V end was cut by 4 bases, the J end by 3 bases, with 13 bases between. CDR3 in DNA: TGCGCCAGCAGTCCTCCGACGTTATGCTACGAGCAGTACTTC. Protein sequence: CASSPPTLCYEQYF.

This rearrangement joins TRBV5-1 to TRBJ2-7, with TRBD1 matching 12 bases. J was trimmed by 2 bases and V by 2 bases; bases with no gene match: 8. Germline CDR1 is SGHRS and CDR2 is YFSETQ. This CDR3 comprises 17 residues. CDR3 amino acids: CASSFTNRDRGPYEQYF. DNA for the CDR3: TGCGCCAGCAGCTTCACGAACCGGGACAGGGGGCCCTACGAGCAGTACTTC.

V and J are TRBV28 and TRBJ1-5, with TRBD1 matching over 7 bases. The CDR3 spans 18 residues. The ends lost 11 bases at V and 5 bases at J; junction bases unmatched: 24. Germline V gene data show CDR1 as MDHEN and CDR2 as SYDVKM. DNA of the CDR3: TGTGCCGCCGCGGGTGAGGGGGCGTTTTTATCCGTGGATCAGCCCCAGCATTTT. Its translation: CAAAGEGAFLSVDQPQHF. Full variable domain (rest looked up from reference TRBV28 and TRBJ1-5): DVKVTQSSRYLVKRTGEKVFLECVQDMDHENMFWYRQDPGLGLRLIYFSYDVKMKEKGDIPEGYSVSREKKERFSLILESASTNQTSMYLCAAAGEGAFLSVDQPQHFGDGTRLSIL.

V is TRBV6-6 and J is TRBJ2-2; D perhaps matches TRBD2 (6 bases). Germline lookup yields CDR1 MNHNY and CDR2 SVGAGI (reference sequence). The CDR3 is 16 residues long. V was shortened by 6 bases and J by 5 bases, with 19 bases between the two germline ends. CDR3 sequence (DNA): TGTGCCAGCAGCCGACGGGACTTAGCCCGGACCGGGGAGCTGTTTTTT. Its translation: CASSRRDLARTGELFF.

This clone has a single count. The sample carries other DNA sequences with the same CDR3. V usage is TRBV7-6 and J usage is TRBJ2-7, with 9 positions matching TRBD2. Losses at the gene ends were 5 bases for V and 3 bases for J; bases not matched to a gene: 5. CDR1 is SGHVS, CDR2 FNYEAQ, per germline. The CDR3 is 14 amino acids. DNA for the CDR3: TGTGCCAGCAGCCCGACTAGCGGAGTCTACGAGCAGTACTTC. Translation gives CASSPTSGVYEQYF.

This chain uses TRBV30 with TRBJ1-2; TRBD1 matches 7 bases. Per germline, CDR1 GTSNPN and CDR2 SVGIG (reference sequence). V lost 1 base, J lost 8 bases, and 7 bases stayed unmatched. The length of the CDR3 is 13 residues. CDR3 bases: TGTGCCTGGAGTGAGGGGGCAGGTATCGGCTACACCTTC. Amino acids: CAWSEGAGIGYTF. Full variable domain (outside the CDR3, taken from reference TRBV30 and TRBJ1-2): SQTIHQWPATLVQPVGSPLSLECTVEGTSNPNLYWYRQAAGRGLQLLFYSVGIGQISSEVPQNLSASRPQDRQFILSSKKLLLSDSGFYLCAWSEGAGIGYTFGSGTRLTVV.

The CDR3 loop is CSVMLNYEQYF. CDR3 nucleotide sequence: TGCAGCGTTATGCTAAACTACGAGCAGTACTTC. The chain couples TRBV29-1 to TRBJ2-5; D unclear. The DNA end is more similar to TRBJ2-7, so the J call may be wrong. Germline V gene lookup returns CDR1 SQVTM and CDR2 ANQGSEA. CDR3 size: 11 residues.

The chain joins TRBV27 to TRBJ2-5; 8 positions agree with TRBD1. This CDR3 has 13 residues. CDR1 is MNHEY and CDR2 is SMNVEV in the germline V gene (reference sequence). V was pared by 5 bases and J by 5 bases, with 4 bases of the junction left unmatched. The CDR3 nucleotides are TGTGCCAGCAGTGTGGACAGGGCCGAGACCCAGTACTTC. Translation gives CASSVDRAETQYF.

The chain employs TRBV6-1 and TRBJ2-7, with D unclear. The V gene lost 6 bases and the J gene lost 0 bases, with 9 bases spanning the gap. The CDR3 consists of 13 residues. Per the germline V gene, CDR1 is MNHNS and CDR2 is SASEGT. The CDR3 DNA reads as TGTGCCAGCAGCGAGTACGACTCCTACGAGCAGTACTTC. Residues: CASSEYDSYEQYF.

The V and J genes are TRBV5-4 and TRBJ2-7; TRBD2 aligns across 8 bases. The J segment lost 3 bases and the V segment lost 4 bases, leaving 6 bases of the junction unmatched. The CDR3 sequence is 14 residues long. Germline CDR1 reads SGHNT; CDR2 reads YYREEE (reference sequence). The CDR3 DNA follows: TGTGCCAGCAGCGCCTCCGGGACTAGCTACGAGCAGTACTTC. Encoded protein: CASSASGTSYEQYF. The variable domain in full, with the rest retrieved from reference TRBV5-4 and TRBJ2-7, is ETGVTQSPTHLIKTRGQQVTLRCSSQSGHNTVSWYQQALGQGPQFIFQYYREEENGRGNFPPRFSGLQFPNYSSELNVNALELDDSALYLCASSASGTSYEQYFGPGTRLTVT.

About this clone: This sample also contains other DNA sequences that code for the same CDR3. V gene TRBV4-1 combines with J gene TRBJ2-2; no reliable D call. V gave up 1 base and J gave up 5 bases, with 5 bases separating them. Looked up from germline, CDR1 is MGHRA and CDR2 is YSYEKL. The length of the CDR3 is 13 residues. CDR3 sequence: CASSQVGTGELFF. The DNA for the CDR3 is TGCGCCAGCAGCCAAGTGGGAACCGGGGAGCTGTTTTTT.

The chain carries TRBV7-3 and TRBJ2-1, with D perhaps TRBD2 (5 bases). The V end was cut by 5 bases, the J end by 0 bases, with 14 bases between. Germline V gene lookup returns CDR1 SGHTA and CDR2 FQGTGA. The CDR3 runs 16 residues. CDR3 in DNA: TGTGCCAGCAGCCCCGGGCCGCGGGCCTCCTACAATGAGCAGTTCTTC. Translated: CASSPGPRASYNEQFF.

V usage is TRBV27 and J usage is TRBJ1-1; 10 bases are a match to TRBD1. The germline CDR1 and CDR2 sequences are MNHEY and SMNVEV (reference sequence). With 5 bases clipped from V and 7 bases from J, the junction kept 7 bases outside the gene matches. This CDR3 has 14 amino acids. Here the CDR3 DNA reads TGTGCCAGCAGTCAACCGACAGGGGGCGGTGAAGCTTTCTTT. Its translation: CASSQPTGGGEAFF.

The chain uses TRBV4-3 and TRBJ2-1; 7 bases fit TRBD2. The germline gives CDR1 LGHNA, CDR2 YSLEER. The CDR3 is 16 amino acids. V lost 4 bases to trimming and J lost 6 bases; unmatched junction nucleotides: 12. The CDR3, as DNA: TGCGCCAGCAGCCGCAACTTGGGCGGGAGATTCAATGAGCAGTTCTTC. Translating it yields CASSRNLGGRFNEQFF.

The chain couples TRBV9 to TRBJ2-3; the D call may be TRBD1 or TRBD2 (5 bases each). V was shortened by 6 bases and J by 0 bases, with 20 bases between the two germline ends. The CDR3 sequence is 17 residues long. Germline values: CDR1 SGDLS, CDR2 YYNGEE. The CDR3 spells CASTTGKGLSSTDTQYF. CDR3 DNA sequence: TGTGCCAGCACCACCGGGAAGGGGCTCTCTAGCACAGATACGCAGTATTTT.

The chain uses TRBV19 and TRBJ2-1; D is unresolved. The CDR3 runs 14 residues. Trimming cost V 2 bases and J 1 base, with 6 bases left between them. Germline loops: CDR1 LNHDA, CDR2 SQIVND (reference sequence). The CDR3 reads CASSIRPSYNEQFF. For the CDR3, the DNA is TGTGCCAGTAGTATACGGCCTTCCTACAATGAGCAGTTCTTC.

This clone was detected only once. The rearrangement joins TRBV5-6 to TRBJ1-1; weak D call: TRBD1 (6 bases). The CDR3 consists of 14 residues. The germline V gene encodes CDR1 SGHDT and CDR2 YYEEEE. Trimming removed 4 bases at V and 8 bases at J, with 18 bases between. DNA of the CDR3: TGTGCCAGCAGCCACCGCGGGGGCAACTCGGAAGCTTTCTTT. Amino acids: CASSHRGGNSEAFF.

This sequence joins TRBV29-1 and TRBJ2-7; D call uncertain. In germline, CDR1 is SQVTM, CDR2 ANQGSEA. This CDR3 comprises 12 residues. Trimming removed 4 bases from V and 6 bases from J, with 13 bases in between. In DNA form, the CDR3 reads TGCAGCGTTGTTGGGGTGTTCCGCGAGCAGTACTTC. Translating gives CSVVGVFREQYF.